The 15 T cell receptor beta chains given below trace back to one sample, sequenced in a study of cytomegalovirus exposure and HLA in healthy donors. Primers: 60 Vbeta forward and 13 Jbeta reverse. The protocol was immunoSEQ multiplex PCR, while the TCRdb copy is restricted to in-frame clones and leaves out a portion. This sample has around 76,000 clones; approximately 67% occur once, and the top ten carry 7.5% to 8%. Sequenced input: PBMCs. The receptors originated from a man aged 40-50 years in good health and CMV-seropositive.

The V call is TRBV7-2, the J call TRBJ2-5, with 7 bases aligning to TRBD1. The CDR3 covers 15 residues. Looked up from germline, CDR1 is SGHTA and CDR2 is FQGNSA. The junction had 8 bases not matched to a gene; V was cut back by 2 bases and J by 5 bases. The CDR3 loop is CASSLTTGVLETQYF. CDR3 bases: TGTGCCAGCAGCTTAACCACAGGGGTGTTGGAGACCCAGTACTTC.

The chain couples TRBV6-5 to TRBJ2-7, with a weak D call TRBD1 (6 bases). This CDR3 contains 14 residues. Germline values: CDR1 MNHEY, CDR2 SVGAGI. V was pared by 6 bases and J by 2 bases, with 14 bases between. CDR3 DNA: TGTGCCAGCAGCCTGACAGGCGCCGCCTACGAGCAGTACTTC. Translating gives CASSLTGAAYEQYF.

The chain combines TRBV30 with TRBJ1-1, with D possibly being TRBD1 (6 bases). CDR3 length equals 15 residues. Germline assignment: CDR1 GTSNPN and CDR2 SVGIG (reference sequence). The ends were cut back, 0 bases at V and 1 base at J, with 12 bases in the middle. The CDR3 here is CAWSVWNRANTEAFF. CDR3 sequence (DNA): TGTGCCTGGAGTGTATGGAACAGGGCGAACACTGAAGCTTTCTTT.

V usage is TRBV5-1 and J usage is TRBJ2-7, with D tentatively TRBD1 (5 bases). The CDR3 loop spans 11 amino acids. Germline loops: CDR1 SGHRS, CDR2 YFSETQ. Trimming left V 5 bases short and J 7 bases short, with 10 bases between. The CDR3 sequence is CASRGVGEQYF. CDR3 coding DNA: TGCGCCAGCAGAGGGGTCGGGGAGCAGTACTTC.

The gene calls are TRBV28 and TRBJ2-1, with 8 bases lining up with TRBD2. V gave up 2 bases and J gave up 11 bases; unmatched junction bases: 5. Germline V gives CDR1 MDHEN, CDR2 SYDVKM. This CDR3 has 13 amino acids. This CDR3 reads CASSLAGLVKQFF. The CDR3 DNA follows: TGTGCCAGCAGTTTAGCGGGACTAGTTAAGCAGTTCTTC.

The chain has TRBV2 and TRBJ2-3; D is undetermined. From germline, CDR1 is SNHLY and CDR2 FYNNEI. The CDR3 has 11 amino acids. Trimming shortened V by 7 bases and J by 6 bases, and 8 bases separated the two germline ends. The DNA for the CDR3 is TGTGCCAGCACTGCTCGGGATACGCAGTATTTT. It specifies CASTARDTQYF. Full variable domain (outside the CDR3, taken from reference TRBV2 and TRBJ2-3): EPEVTQTPSHQVTQMGQEVILRCVPISNHLYFYWYRQILGQKVEFLVSFYNNEISEKSEIFDDQFSVERPDGSNFTLKIRSTKLEDSAMYFCASTARDTQYFGPGTRLTVL.

The genes are TRBV2 and TRBJ1-2, with no clear D. Per the germline V gene, CDR1 is SNHLY and CDR2 is FYNNEI. The CDR3 runs to 11 residues. V was shortened by 7 bases and J by 6 bases, with 9 bases between the two germline ends. CDR3 residues: CASTRSDGYTF. The CDR3 coding sequence is TGTGCCAGCACTAGGTCGGATGGCTACACCTTC. Full variable domain (outside the CDR3, taken from reference TRBV2 and TRBJ1-2): EPEVTQTPSHQVTQMGQEVILRCVPISNHLYFYWYRQILGQKVEFLVSFYNNEISEKSEIFDDQFSVERPDGSNFTLKIRSTKLEDSAMYFCASTRSDGYTFGSGTRLTVV.

The CDR3 protein is CASSVGGGSSYNEQFF. In nucleotides, the CDR3 is TGTGCCAGCTCCGTCGGGGGCGGGAGCTCCTACAATGAGCAGTTCTTC. This chain uses TRBV18 with TRBJ2-1, with a possible D match to TRBD2 (7 bases). Germline V gene sequence: CDR1 KGHSH, CDR2 LQKENI. CDR3 length: 16 residues. V gave up 6 bases and J gave up 0 bases, with 15 bases separating them.

The chain recombines TRBV29-1 with TRBJ1-1; D remains ambiguous. The V and J ends lost 7 bases and 0 bases respectively, with 15 bases between them. Germline CDR1 reads SQVTM; CDR2 reads ANQGSEA. This CDR3 is 14 amino acids long. The CDR3 region is CSGRLRSVNTEAFF. The CDR3 nucleotides are TGCAGCGGGCGGCTGAGGTCCGTGAACACTGAAGCTTTCTTT.

The chain uses TRBV4-1 and TRBJ2-7; 12 positions match TRBD2. Trimming took 1 base from V and 2 from J; bases not matched to a gene: 0. The CDR3 sequence is 15 residues long. Germline CDR1 reads MGHRA; CDR2 reads YSYEKL. The CDR3 sequence: CASSQGTSGTYEQYF. The CDR3 nucleotides are TGCGCCAGCAGCCAAGGGACTAGCGGGACCTACGAGCAGTACTTC.

The V and J genes are TRBV30 and TRBJ2-6; TRBD2 agrees at 10 bases. Germline loops: CDR1 GTSNPN, CDR2 SVGIG (reference sequence). This CDR3 region has 15 residues. V gave up 8 bases and J gave up 0 bases; unmatched junction bases: 4. Here the CDR3 DNA reads TGTGCCCGTACTAGCGGGGACTCTGGGGCCAACGTCCTGACTTTC. Protein product: CARTSGDSGANVLTF.

This clone occurred a few times. The V and J genes are TRBV30 and TRBJ2-2; TRBD1 aligns across 11 bases. V shed 1 base and J 6 bases; nucleotides not matched to a gene: 7. Germline V gives CDR1 GTSNPN, CDR2 SVGIG (reference sequence). The CDR3 sequence is 16 residues long. The CDR3 nucleotides are TGTGCCTGGAGTGCACCGGGACAGGGGGTAGCCGGGGAGCTGTTTTTT. It translates to CAWSAPGQGVAGELFF.

J is TRBJ1-5 and V is TRBV28; the D is unclear. Germline assignment: CDR1 MDHEN and CDR2 SYDVKM. V was clipped by 3 bases and J by 5 bases, with 11 bases between them. The CDR3 consists of 14 residues. CDR3 bases: TGTGCCAGCAGTTTTAGTATCTATCATCAGCCCCAGCATTTT. Translation: CASSFSIYHQPQHF.

The V and J genes are TRBV30 and TRBJ1-2; D gene unclear. Trimming took 0 bases from V and 7 from J, leaving 18 bases between them. Germline CDR1 is GTSNPN and CDR2 is SVGIG (reference sequence). This CDR3 has 15 amino acids. The CDR3 spells CAWSVRAEGPGGYTF. In DNA form, the CDR3 reads TGTGCCTGGAGTGTTAGAGCCGAGGGTCCGGGTGGCTACACCTTC.

By sample share, this clone is medium-sized. The chain couples TRBV5-5 to TRBJ1-4, with 8 nucleotides matching TRBD1. After removal of 0 bases from V and 5 bases from J, the junction contained 18 bases not matched to a gene. CDR3 size: 20 residues. From germline, CDR1 is SGHKS and CDR2 YYEKEE (reference sequence). The CDR3: CASSLVWGQAGVFLNEKLFF. The DNA for the CDR3 is TGTGCCAGCAGCTTGGTTTGGGGACAGGCCGGCGTATTCTTAAATGAAAAACTGTTTTTT.